The T cell receptor beta chain described here comes from a study of blood T cell repertoires in COVID-19 (dated by TCRdb to 2020 to 2022). Study-level background: Samples covering the acute and convalescent phases of COVID-19 were provided by collaborators in the United States, Italy and Spain. Samples were obtained from the ongoing ImmuneRACE study (first 160 participants) and from approximately 1,200 subjects provided by 6 global collaborators. The dataset comprised deeply sampled blood TCRbeta repertoires from subjects exposed to, actively infected with, or recovered from COVID-19. A freely available public database, intended as a resource for researchers studying the immune response to SARS-CoV-2, is where the repertoires were released. Sample metadata almost always included a de-identified subject ID, COVID-19 status, age in years and sex. Where HLA class I and class II types were available, the types were taken from metadata supplied by the sample provider, not from assay-based typing. The prospective study material was composed of cDNA or gDNA derived from T cells, B-cell-depleted T cells, or PBMCs.

Whole blood was collected in K2EDTA tubes by collaborating institutions according to the institutions' own protocols. For TCRbeta analysis, collaborators shipped samples as frozen whole blood, isolated PBMCs, or DNA extracted from either of those sample types. Comments on this clone: Its antigen is unknown. Base qualities are missing; no much larger clone stands one base away.

Paper-wide results and their limitations: The amount of clinical and demographic metadata varied by source and participant and was provided uncurated.

The immunoSEQ Assay, a bias-controlled multiplex PCR, was used to amplify TCRbeta CDR3 regions from genomic DNA. Per the original workflow: Nucleated cell counts per sample were estimated from amplification of reference gene primers within the assay. To quantify the absolute abundance of each unique TCRbeta CDR3 rearrangement, sequence reads were collapsed and filtered. For each sample, productive Simpson clonality was calculated as the square root of Simpson's diversity index over productive rearrangements. TCRdb took this table from immuneACCESS and kept in-frame rearrangements with V and J called. Such tables lack part of the clones; where checked against another copy, unresolved V genes explain under half of the gap, and the rest is unexplained. V, J and clone size are those of that table, while D and trimming were read from the DNA. The sample table holds 250,000 to 300,000 clones, of which 70% to 90% were seen once. Of the sample, roughly 3.9% falls within the top ten clones.

Inclusive of the bounding cysteine and phenylalanine, the CDR3 is 20 residues long. Just CDR3 DNA is preserved here, 60 bases in frame from base 1. CDR1 and CDR2 were assigned from the germline V gene (reference sequence) as LNHDA and SQIVND. The V end gives up 6 bases and the J end 1 base, leaving 17 bases in the junction not matched to a gene. The V and J genes are TRBV19 and TRBJ1-5, and 11 bases in between align with TRBD1. The sequenced sample consisted of peripheral blood. This TCR was sampled from a woman aged 40 to 50 with acute or convalescent COVID-19. DNA sequence: TGTGCCAGTAGCTTGCTGTGGGGGACAGGGGGGTTTCGAAGCAATCAGCCCCAGCATTTT. Its amino acids are CASSLLWGTGGFRSNQPQHF. Full variable domain (CDR3 extended with the reference TRBV19 and TRBJ1-5 proteins): DGGITQSPKYLFRKEGQNVTLSCEQNLNHDAMYWYRQDPGQGLRLIYYSQIVNDFQKGDIAEGYSVSREKKESFPLTVTSAQKNPTAFYLCASSLLWGTGGFRSNQPQHFGDGTRLSIL.